This TCR beta chain stems from a study of regulatory T cells in long-lasting Graves disease. Study-wide results and limits: For persistent Graves' patients, TCR diversity was lower than for newly diagnosed ones. Analyses excluded thyroid tissue, covering peripheral blood alone.

HTBI primers from iRepertoire and Arm-PCR of CDR3 regions yielded the TCR beta libraries. TCRdb analysed the multiplex PCR reads with MiXCR anew, one entry per CDR3 protein. The data contain a few hundred thousand distinct CDR3 sequences, 21% of them seen just once; the ten biggest clones take up around an eighth. The table lists this clonotype with many counts. Its specificity is not known. This CDR3 is built from 12 residues. Trimming took 2 bases from V and 3 from J, leaving 8 bases between them. Germline V gives CDR1 DFQATT, CDR2 SNEGSKA (reference sequence). The sample's time point: persistent/refractory GD, antithyroid drugs over 5 years with positive TRAb. PBMCs were the source of the RNA used for TCR sequencing. Enrollment of patients was through an endocrinology department in Xi'an, China. As collected, the peripheral blood samples measured 7 to 9.5 milliliters each and went into EDTA tubes.

The chain employs TRBV20-1 and TRBJ2-7; D call uncertain. This TCR was recovered from a female donor with Graves disease. Sequencing was performed on peripheral blood mononuclear cells (PBMCs), taken when the disease was refractory, from a patient treated with antithyroid drugs. CDR3 residues: CSARKEIYEQYF. CDR3 coding DNA: TGCAGTGCTAGAAAAGAGATCTACGAGCAGTACTTC.